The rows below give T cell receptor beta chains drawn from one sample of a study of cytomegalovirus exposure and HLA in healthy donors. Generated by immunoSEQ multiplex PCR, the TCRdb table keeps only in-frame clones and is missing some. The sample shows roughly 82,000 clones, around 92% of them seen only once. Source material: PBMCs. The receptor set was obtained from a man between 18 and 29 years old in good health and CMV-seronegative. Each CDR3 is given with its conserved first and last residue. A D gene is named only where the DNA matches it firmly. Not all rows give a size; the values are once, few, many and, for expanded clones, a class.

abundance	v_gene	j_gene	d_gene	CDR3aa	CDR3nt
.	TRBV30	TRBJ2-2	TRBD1	CAYRGRGTGELFF	TGTGCCTACAGGGGTAGGGGCACCGGGGAGCTGTTTTTT
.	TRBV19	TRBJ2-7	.	CASSLQGAYEQYF	TGTGCCAGTAGTCTACAAGGGGCCTACGAGCAGTACTTC
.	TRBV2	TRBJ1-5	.	CASSPQTQGNQPQHF	TGTGCCAGCAGTCCTCAGACACAGGGAAATCAGCCCCAGCATTTT
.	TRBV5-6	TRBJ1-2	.	CASSKTGAKGYTF	TGTGCCAGCAGCAAAACAGGAGCGAAGGGCTACACCTTC
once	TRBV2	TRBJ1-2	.	CASSPGQHYGYTF	TGTGCCAGCAGCCCCGGACAACACTATGGCTACACCTTC
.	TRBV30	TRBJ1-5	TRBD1	CAWASGTGFNQPQHF	TGTGCCTGGGCCTCCGGGACAGGGTTCAATCAGCCCCAGCATTTT
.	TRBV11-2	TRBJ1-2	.	CASSLETGPNYGYTF	TGTGCCAGCAGCTTGGAGACGGGTCCTAACTATGGCTACACCTTC
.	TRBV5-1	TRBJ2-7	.	CASSYYYEQYF	TGCGCCAGCAGCTACTATTACGAGCAGTACTTC
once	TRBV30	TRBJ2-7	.	CAWSAAGAKYF	TGTGCCTGGAGCGCCGCGGGGGCCAAGTACTTC
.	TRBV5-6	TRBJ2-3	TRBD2	CASSIRTSGTSTDTQYF	TGTGCCAGCAGCATAAGGACTAGCGGTACTAGCACAGATACGCAGTATTTT
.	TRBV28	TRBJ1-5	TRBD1	CASTGQGWQPQHF	TGTGCCAGCACAGGACAGGGCTGGCAGCCCCAGCATTTT
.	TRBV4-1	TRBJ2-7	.	CASSPWTASYEQYF	TGCGCCAGCAGCCCTTGGACTGCCTCCTACGAGCAGTACTTC
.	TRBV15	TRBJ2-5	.	CATSRDPGETQYF	TGTGCCACCAGCAGAGACCCCGGAGAGACCCAGTACTTC
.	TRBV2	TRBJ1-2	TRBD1	CASSERTGDGYTF	TGTGCCAGCAGTGAACGCACAGGGGATGGCTACACCTTC
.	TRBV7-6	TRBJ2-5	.	CASSLLASETQYF	TGTGCCAGCAGCTTACTAGCATCGGAGACCCAGTACTTC
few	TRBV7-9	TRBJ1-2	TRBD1	CASSNRGVDYGYTF	TGTGCCAGCAGCAACAGGGGTGTGGACTATGGCTACACCTTC
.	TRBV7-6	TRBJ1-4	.	CASSLVRGGNEKLFF	TGTGCCAGCAGCTTAGTCAGGGGCGGGAATGAAAAACTGTTTTTT
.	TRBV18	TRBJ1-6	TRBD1	CASSPPDGQDYSPLHF	TGTGCCAGCTCACCACCAGACGGACAGGACTATTCACCCCTCCACTTT
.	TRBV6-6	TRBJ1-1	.	CASSYADSMNTEAFF	TGTGCCAGCAGTTACGCGGACAGTATGAACACTGAAGCTTTCTTT
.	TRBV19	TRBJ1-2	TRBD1	CASSILGTASSGYTF	TGTGCCAGTAGCATATTGGGGACAGCCTCTAGCGGCTACACCTTC
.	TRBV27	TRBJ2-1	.	CASLAYNEQFF	TGTGCCAGCCTCGCCTACAATGAGCAGTTCTTC
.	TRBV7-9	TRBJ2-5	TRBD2	CASSSNPGLVGETQYF	TGTGCCAGCAGCTCCAATCCGGGACTAGTGGGAGAGACCCAGTACTTC
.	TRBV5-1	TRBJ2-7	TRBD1	CASSLLGTGGEQYF	TGCGCCAGCAGCTTACTTGGGACAGGGGGCGAGCAGTACTTC
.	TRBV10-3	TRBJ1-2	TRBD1	CAISESETGTNGYTF	TGTGCCATCAGTGAGTCTGAGACAGGGACGAATGGCTACACCTTC
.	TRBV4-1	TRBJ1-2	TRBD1	CASSQASGLQGYYGYTF	TGCGCCAGCAGCCAAGCGTCGGGATTACAGGGGTACTATGGCTACACCTTC
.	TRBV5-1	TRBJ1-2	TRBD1	CASSLENRGSGYTF	TGCGCCAGCAGCTTGGAGAACAGGGGATCTGGCTACACCTTC
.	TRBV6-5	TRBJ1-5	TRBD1	CASSRAGTGNQPQHF	TGTGCCAGCAGTCGAGCCGGGACAGGGAATCAGCCCCAGCATTTT
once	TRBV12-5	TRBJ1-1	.	CASGPARRENTEAFF	TGTGCTAGTGGTCCTGCCAGGCGGGAGAACACTGAAGCTTTCTTT
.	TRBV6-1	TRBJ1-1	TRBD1	CASSWDRTSTEAFF	TGTGCCAGTAGTTGGGACAGAACGAGCACTGAAGCTTTCTTT
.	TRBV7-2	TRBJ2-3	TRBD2	CASSVAAGRTDTQYF	TGTGCCAGCAGCGTCGCAGCGGGGCGCACAGATACGCAGTATTTT
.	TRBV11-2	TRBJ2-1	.	CASSTYNEQFF	TGTGCCAGCAGCACTTACAATGAGCAGTTCTTC
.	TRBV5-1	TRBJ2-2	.	CASSLEPSPNTGELFF	TGCGCCAGCAGCTTGGAGCCTAGCCCAAACACCGGGGAGCTGTTTTTT
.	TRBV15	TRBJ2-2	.	CATSQRRGNTGELFF	TGTGCCACCAGCCAGAGGCGGGGGAACACCGGGGAGCTGTTTTTT